The clone carrying this T cell receptor beta chain was detected a few times. PCR primers comprised 60 Vbeta and 13 Jbeta primers. The repertoire was sequenced with immunoSEQ multiplex PCR; TCRdb's copy has only in-frame clones and lacks some. This table holds about 120,000 clones, 77% found once. This sample is drawn from a study of cytomegalovirus exposure and HLA in healthy donors. The CDR3 consists of 15 residues. From germline, CDR1 is MNHEY and CDR2 SMNVEV (reference sequence). Trimming stripped 6 bases from V and 4 bases from J, with 16 bases between. The sample taken for sequencing was PBMCs. The chain is built from TRBV27 and TRBJ2-1; maybe TRBD1 (6 bases). This clonotype was obtained from a male donor in good health and CMV-seropositive. The CDR3 is CASRSNRAQYNEQFF. The CDR3 bases are TGTGCCAGCAGATCAAACAGGGCTCAATACAATGAGCAGTTCTTC.